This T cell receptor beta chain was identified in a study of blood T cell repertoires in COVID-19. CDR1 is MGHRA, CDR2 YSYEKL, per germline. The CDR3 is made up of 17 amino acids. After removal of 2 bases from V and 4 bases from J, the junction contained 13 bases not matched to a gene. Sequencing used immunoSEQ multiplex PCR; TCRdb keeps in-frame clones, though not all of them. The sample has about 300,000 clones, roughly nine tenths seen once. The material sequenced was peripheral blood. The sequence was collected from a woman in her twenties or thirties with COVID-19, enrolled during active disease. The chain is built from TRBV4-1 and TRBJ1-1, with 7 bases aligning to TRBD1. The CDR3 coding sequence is TGCGCCAGCAGCCAACCCGGACAGGTCTTTTCGATCACTGAAGCTTTCTTT. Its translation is CASSQPGQVFSITEAFF.